This paragraph covers one T cell receptor beta chain sequence. This sample was included in a study of blood T cell repertoires in COVID-19. Across the whole study: Samples of COVID-19 (acute and convalescent) were obtained from the United States, Italy and Spain. Sources were T cells, B-cell-depleted T cells, or PBMCs; the material itself was cDNA or gDNA.

V shed 6 bases and J shed 3 bases, with 11 bases lying between them. Looked up from germline, CDR1 is MGHDK and CDR2 is SYGVNS. CDR3 length: 13 residues. Seattle enrolled patients during active infection and tracked them longitudinally. In the original workflow: Amplification of reference gene primers was used by the study to estimate nucleated cell counts. The data were produced by immunoSEQ multiplex PCR, yet TCRdb's version contains in-frame clones alone and is incomplete. V and J calls plus clone size are reproduced from that table; the DNA served to infer D and trimming. The sample yields around 160,000 clones, roughly 93% seen once.

The sequence derives from a woman in her sixties with COVID-19, enrolled during active disease. This chain uses TRBV25-1 with TRBJ1-1; maybe TRBD1 (5 bases). The specimen sequenced was peripheral blood. CDR3 nucleotide sequence: TGTGCCAGCAGGCCCCCAGGGTACACTGAAGCTTTCTTT. It yields the protein CASRPPGYTEAFF.